What follows are 12 T cell receptor beta chains derived from one specimen sequenced in a study of cytomegalovirus exposure and HLA in healthy donors. With 60 Vbeta and 13 Jbeta primers, the PCR was carried out. Method: immunoSEQ multiplex PCR; TCRdb's copy keeps in-frame clones and lacks some. The data show some 130,000 clones, 80% seen once. Sequenced material: PBMCs. The source is a woman aged 40 to 49 in good health and CMV-seronegative.

This chain links TRBV4-3 with TRBJ1-1; D unclear. Per germline, CDR1 LGHNA and CDR2 YSLEER. The CDR3 sequence is 14 residues long. Deletions cut 0 bases from V and 1 base from J, with 6 bases between. CDR3 sequence (DNA): TGCGCCAGCAGCCAAGAGGAGCAGAACACTGAAGCTTTCTTT. Translated: CASSQEEQNTEAFF.

V and J are TRBV4-1 and TRBJ1-3; the match to TRBD1 covers 9 bases. CDR1 is MGHRA and CDR2 is YSYEKL in the germline V gene. The CDR3 length is 18 residues. With V trimmed by 1 base and J by 3 bases, 10 bases remained unmatched. In nucleotides, the CDR3 is TGCGCCAGCAGCCAAGTCGCGCCGGGACAGGGTAATGGAAACACCATATATTTT. Protein product: CASSQVAPGQGNGNTIYF.

V gene TRBV19 combines with J gene TRBJ2-7; 7 bases line up with TRBD1. CDR3 length equals 12 residues. Germline loops: CDR1 LNHDA, CDR2 SQIVND (reference sequence). Trimming took 9 bases from V and 3 from J; bases not matched to a gene: 5. CDR3 region: CASLTGVYEQYF. DNA for the CDR3: TGTGCCAGCCTTACAGGGGTCTACGAGCAGTACTTC.

The chain joins TRBV2 to TRBJ2-4; 7 bases agree with TRBD1. The J segment lost 6 bases and the V segment lost 2 bases, leaving 10 bases of the junction unmatched. Per germline, CDR1 SNHLY and CDR2 FYNNEI. This CDR3 comprises 16 residues. Written as DNA, the CDR3 is TGTGCCAGCAGTGAAAGAAGGGGGCCGCCAAGAAACATTCAGTACTTC. This encodes CASSERRGPPRNIQYF.

This sequence joins TRBV15 and TRBJ2-3; TRBD2 is a possible D gene (7 bases). CDR3 size: 16 residues. Trimming removed 0 bases from V and 2 bases from J, with 12 bases in between. The germline CDR1 and CDR2 sequences are LNHNV and YYDKDF (reference sequence). CDR3 coding DNA: TGTGCCACCAGCAGAGAAGGGGGGGGCTTCACAGATACGCAGTATTTT. Protein product: CATSREGGGFTDTQYF.

This rearrangement joins TRBV7-2 to TRBJ2-7; D is possibly TRBD2 (6 bases). In germline, CDR1 is SGHTA, CDR2 FQGNSA. Trimming removed 5 bases from V and 9 bases from J, with 17 bases in between. The CDR3 sequence is 13 residues long. The CDR3 region is CASSLLGTARQYF. DNA for the CDR3: TGTGCCAGCAGCCTTCTCGGGACTGCGAGGCAGTACTTC. Full variable domain (remainder filled in from reference TRBV7-2 and TRBJ2-7): GAGVSQSPSNKVTEKGKDVELRCDPISGHTALYWYRQSLGQGLEFLIYFQGNSAPDKSGLPSDRFSAERTGGSVSTLTIQRTQQEDSAVYLCASSLLGTARQYFGPGTRLTVT.

J is TRBJ1-6 and V is TRBV9, with a tentative D call TRBD1 (6 bases). Germline-derived CDR1 and CDR2 are SGDLS and YYNGEE. Trimming took 0 bases from V and 9 from J, leaving 13 bases between them. The CDR3 has 15 residues. CDR3 nucleotides: TGTGCCAGCAGCGTAGGGTGGGAAGGGGGTTCACCCCTCCACTTT. Protein product: CASSVGWEGGSPLHF.

The V gene is TRBV2, the J gene TRBJ1-5; a weak D match, TRBD1 (5 bases). The CDR3 sequence is 14 residues long. V lost 6 bases and J lost 10, with 19 bases in between. Germline lookup yields CDR1 SNHLY and CDR2 FYNNEI. CDR3 loop: CASRSNRLEGPQHF. The CDR3 bases are TGTGCCAGCAGGAGTAACAGGTTGGAAGGACCCCAGCATTTT.

The chain couples TRBV7-8 to TRBJ2-7; D is possibly TRBD1 (6 bases). CDR1 and CDR2 (germline): SGHVS, FQNEAQ. This CDR3 has 14 residues. Trimming removed 5 bases from V and 1 base from J, with 12 bases in between. In nucleotides, the CDR3 is TGTGCCAGCAGCCCAACCACAGGGTCCTACGAGCAGTACTTC. It encodes CASSPTTGSYEQYF.

The CDR3 sequence is CATSRERTANEKLFF. The CDR3 DNA reads as TGTGCCACCAGCAGAGAAAGGACAGCTAATGAAAAACTGTTTTTT. V usage is TRBV15 and J usage is TRBJ1-4; perhaps TRBD1 as D (6 bases). Germline V CDR1 and CDR2: LNHNV, YYDKDF (reference sequence). The CDR3 has 15 residues. Trimming took 0 bases from V and 3 from J, leaving 8 bases between them.

The chain links TRBV28 to TRBJ2-5; D possibly corresponds to TRBD1 (6 bases). The V end was cut by 6 bases, the J end by 0 bases, with 23 bases between. This CDR3 is built from 18 residues. Germline values: CDR1 MDHEN, CDR2 SYDVKM. CDR3 sequence reads: CASSESYRVVHYQETQYF. CDR3 DNA: TGTGCCAGCAGCGAGAGTTACAGGGTCGTCCATTACCAAGAGACCCAGTACTTC.

This clone was counted between two and nine times. The genes are TRBV5-1 and TRBJ2-1; 8 bases map to TRBD2. The CDR3 covers 14 residues. Germline V gene data show CDR1 as SGHRS and CDR2 as YFSETQ. The junction had 4 bases not matched to a gene; V was cut back by 2 bases and J by 6 bases. Here the CDR3 DNA reads TGCGCCAGCAGCTTATCCAGCGGGAGCAATGAGCAGTTCTTC. This gives the protein CASSLSSGSNEQFF.